The next 12 T cell receptor beta chains were all read from a single sample in a study of PD-1 blockade in mismatch repair-deficient tumors. TCRdb keeps only in-frame clones here, not all; method: immunoSEQ multiplex PCR. This sample yields around 18,000 clones, of which under 90% are seen a single time; about 1.5% belongs to the top ten. The material was PBMCs, obtained roughly 24 weeks after starting pembrolizumab. These receptor sequences come from an adult with mismatch repair-deficient cancer.

V gene TRBV29-1 combines with J gene TRBJ2-2; 10 nucleotides match TRBD1. V trimming: 4 bases; J trimming: 4 bases; junction bases outside the gene matches: 3. Germline CDR1 and CDR2: SQVTM and ANQGSEA. This CDR3 has 14 amino acids. For the CDR3, the DNA is TGCAGCGTTGGACAGGGGGCAGGCACCGGGGAGCTGTTTTTT. Amino acid sequence: CSVGQGAGTGELFF.

This clone was detected only once. The chain uses TRBV7-2 and TRBJ1-3; D gene ambiguous. V was shortened by 3 bases and J by 1 base, with 13 bases between the two germline ends. The CDR3 has 16 amino acids. Germline V CDR1 and CDR2: SGHTA, FQGNSA. This CDR3 is CASSFAGWASGNTIYF. CDR3 nucleotide sequence: TGTGCCAGCAGCTTTGCGGGGTGGGCTTCTGGAAACACCATATATTTT.

The V call is TRBV9, the J call TRBJ2-2; D possibly corresponds to TRBD1 (5 bases). Trimming took off 0 bases at V and 3 bases at J, with 9 bases between the two ends. In germline, CDR1 is SGDLS, CDR2 YYNGEE. The CDR3 consists of 15 residues. The DNA for the CDR3 is TGTGCCAGCAGCGTAGAGGGGCACGACACCGGGGAGCTGTTTTTT. It translates to CASSVEGHDTGELFF.

This clone was recorded only once. This sequence joins TRBV5-3 and TRBJ1-3, with D uncertain. TRBV5-3 belongs to the ORF category, with a function that is uncertain. The CDR3 has 15 residues. The germline V and J ends were trimmed by 0 bases and 4 bases, with 11 bases remaining between them. CDR3 sequence: CARSLGLGRGNTIYF. CDR3 sequence (DNA): TGTGCCAGAAGCTTGGGACTCGGGAGAGGAAACACCATATATTTT.

V usage is TRBV7-9 and J usage is TRBJ2-3; perhaps TRBD2 as D (5 bases). This CDR3 is built from 16 residues. V was clipped by 1 base and J by 5 bases, with 16 bases between them. CDR1 is SEHNR and CDR2 is FQNEAQ in the germline V gene (reference sequence). CDR3 in DNA: TGTGCCAGCAGCTTAGTGGTAGCGATCAAGGGAGATACGCAGTATTTT. It encodes CASSLVVAIKGDTQYF.

The chain combines TRBV2 with TRBJ2-5; TRBD1 matches 8 bases. This CDR3 has 15 residues. Germline CDR1 reads SNHLY; CDR2 reads FYNNEI. Losses at the gene ends were 4 bases for V and 3 bases for J; bases not matched to a gene: 7. The CDR3 spells CASSGQGRHEETQYF. The CDR3, as DNA: TGTGCCAGCAGTGGACAGGGGAGGCATGAAGAGACCCAGTACTTC.

V gene TRBV7-8 combines with J gene TRBJ2-1; 8 bases agree with TRBD2. V shed 4 bases, J shed 8 bases, and the junction held 13 bases outside the gene matches. This CDR3 has 16 amino acids. CDR1 is SGHVS, CDR2 FQNEAQ, per germline. The CDR3 sequence: CASSSWPGLAGDEQFF. Here the CDR3 DNA reads TGTGCCAGCAGCTCGTGGCCAGGACTAGCAGGTGATGAGCAGTTCTTC.

V is TRBV5-6 and J is TRBJ2-2; 8 positions match TRBD1. Trimming cost V 0 bases and J 1 base; bases outside gene matches: 8. There are 18 residues in the CDR3. The germline CDR1 and CDR2 sequences are SGHDT and YYEEEE. DNA of the CDR3: TGTGCCAGCAGCTTGGCCACCCGACAGGGGCTGAACACCGGGGAGCTGTTTTTT. It yields the protein CASSLATRQGLNTGELFF.

The chain employs TRBV7-8 and TRBJ1-5; TRBD1 matches at 9 bases. V lost 5 bases to trimming and J lost 1 base; unmatched junction nucleotides: 18. The V gene's germline CDR1 is SGHVS and CDR2 FQNEAQ. The CDR3 extends over 20 amino acids. The CDR3 sequence: CASSRGWGQGSPRSNQPQHF. The CDR3 DNA reads as TGTGCCAGCAGCCGAGGGTGGGGACAGGGCTCACCAAGGAGCAATCAGCCCCAGCATTTT.

J is TRBJ1-2 and V is TRBV10-3; weak D call: TRBD1 (6 bases). Germline V CDR1 and CDR2: ENHRY, SYGVKD. The CDR3 is made up of 15 amino acids. Between the trimmed V and J ends, which lost 4 bases and 8 bases, there was a span of 20 bases. In DNA, the CDR3 is TGTGCCATCAGTGGACAGGTTCTCGGTCCGCGCGGCTACACCTTC. It yields the protein CAISGQVLGPRGYTF.

The J gene is TRBJ1-1, the V gene TRBV11-2; D ambiguous. This CDR3 region has 13 residues. Germline CDR1 and CDR2: SGHAT and FQNNGV. The V gene lost 3 bases and the J gene lost 1 base, with 6 bases spanning the gap. CDR3 nucleotides: TGTGCCAGCAGCTTCCCAGGGAACACTGAAGCTTTCTTT. Protein product: CASSFPGNTEAFF.

V and J are TRBV5-1 and TRBJ2-1; D possibly corresponds to TRBD2 (6 bases). The CDR3 loop spans 13 amino acids. Between the trimmed V and J ends, which lost 7 bases and 9 bases, there was a span of 17 bases. The germline V gene has CDR1 SGHRS and CDR2 YFSETQ. The CDR3: CASSPGLAFEQFF. Here the CDR3 DNA reads TGCGCCAGCTCCCCGGGGCTAGCGTTTGAGCAGTTCTTC.